A selection of T cell receptor beta chains follows, all from one sample in a study of CD4 T cell repertoires in COVID-19. Profiling relied on immunoSEQ multiplex PCR, and the TCRdb table lists in-frame clones only, not all of them. In the table there are some 71,000 clones, 83% of which are singletons. The source was CD4+ T cells from peripheral blood, collected after recovery from COVID-19. These TCRs come from a human donor who had COVID-19. Each CDR3 is given with its conserved first and last residue. The D gene is left open where the match is weak. Rows give clone size only sometimes, using once, few, many, or a class for an expanded clone.

v_call,clone_size,j_call,cdr3_length,d_call,cdr3_nt,cdr3_aa
TRBV11-1,.,TRBJ1-1,14,.,TGTGCCAGCAGCTTTGGGGGCCCGAGAACTGAAGCTTTCTTT,CASSFGGPRTEAFF
TRBV6-5,.,TRBJ1-6,15,.,TGTGCCAGCAACAAAAGGAGGAGTGTAGATTCACCCCTCCACTTT,CASNKRRSVDSPLHF
TRBV7-2,.,TRBJ1-5,15,TRBD1,TGTGCCAGCAGCTGGACAGGGGGCGCCGGTCAGCCCCAGCATTTT,CASSWTGGAGQPQHF
TRBV11-2,.,TRBJ2-1,14,.,TGTGCCAGCAGCTTAGATGGTTTCGGGAATGAGCAGTTCTTC,CASSLDGFGNEQFF
TRBV19,.,TRBJ2-3,17,.,TGTGCCAGTAGTATATCCCCCCGGCAGCTTAACACAGATACGCAGTATTTT,CASSISPRQLNTDTQYF
TRBV10-1,.,TRBJ1-1,15,TRBD1,TGCGCCAGCAGGGATACAGGGGGCGCAGGCACTGAAGCTTTCTTT,CASRDTGGAGTEAFF
TRBV2,.,TRBJ2-3,11,.,TGTGCCAGCAGTGCCACAGATACGCAGTATTTT,CASSATDTQYF
TRBV5-4,.,TRBJ2-3,15,.,TGTGCCAGCAGCAGTGATGGGGGTGGAACAGATACGCAGTATTTT,CASSSDGGGTDTQYF
TRBV5-5,.,TRBJ2-7,15,.,TGTGCCAGCAGCTTACAGGGAGGCTTAGCCTACGAGCAGTACTTC,CASSLQGGLAYEQYF
TRBV5-4,.,TRBJ2-7,16,TRBD1,TGTGCCAGCAGCCACCAGGGACAGGGTGACCGGGACGAGCAGTACTTC,CASSHQGQGDRDEQYF
TRBV3-1/TRBV3-2,few,TRBJ1-1,13,.,TGTGCCAGCAGCTCCTCGGGGGGGACTGAAGCTTTCTTT,CASSSSGGTEAFF
TRBV7-9,.,TRBJ1-1,13,.,TGTGCCAGCAGCTCTTTCCAGGGAAATGAAGCTTTCTTT,CASSSFQGNEAFF
TRBV18,.,TRBJ2-3,16,TRBD2,TGTGCCAGCTCACCACCCGCCAGCGGGGGGACTGATACGCAGTATTTT,CASSPPASGGTDTQYF
TRBV5-6,.,TRBJ2-7,12,.,TGTGCCAGCAGCTTGGGCCGCTACGAGCAGTACTTC,CASSLGRYEQYF
TRBV11-2,.,TRBJ2-2,15,TRBD2,TGTGCCAGCAGACTAGCGGGAGAGTCTACCGGGGAGCTGTTTTTT,CASRLAGESTGELFF
TRBV25-1,few,TRBJ1-6,12,TRBD1,TGTGCGGCACAGGGGCCGAATTCACCCCTCCACTTT,CAAQGPNSPLHF
TRBV21-1,.,TRBJ2-1,14,.,TGTGCCAGCGCAGGCGGCGAAGGGGGGTATGAGCAGTTCTTC,CASAGGEGGYEQFF
TRBV28,.,TRBJ1-5,14,.,TGTGCCAGCAGTTTAGAGCTCGGGCATCAGCCCCAGCATTTT,CASSLELGHQPQHF
TRBV12-5,.,TRBJ2-7,15,.,TGTGCTAGTGGCCCTTACACGGTTCGGACCGGCAAGCAGTACTTC,CASGPYTVRTGKQYF
TRBV19,.,TRBJ2-1,13,.,TGTGCCAGTAGGCATTCTCAGGGGGGTGAGCAGTTCTTC,CASRHSQGGEQFF
TRBV3-1/TRBV3-2,once,TRBJ2-3,14,.,TGTGCCAGCAGCCAAGATAACAGGGCCGCTCGACTGTATTTT,CASSQDNRAARLYF
TRBV4-1,.,TRBJ2-2,14,.,TGCGCCAGCAGCCAAGATCGAGGCACCGGGGAGCTGTTTTTT,CASSQDRGTGELFF
TRBV7-2,.,TRBJ2-7,14,.,TGTGCCAGCAGCTTAGAACCTTCCTCCTACGAGCAGTACTTC,CASSLEPSSYEQYF
TRBV2,.,TRBJ2-2,14,.,TGTGCCAGCAGGAGGACACAAACCACCGGGGAGCTGTTTTTT,CASRRTQTTGELFF
TRBV6-2/TRBV6-3,.,TRBJ2-1,16,TRBD2,TGTGCCAGCAGCCCACATAGCGGGAGTCCCTACAATGAGCAGTTCTTC,CASSPHSGSPYNEQFF
TRBV6-5,once,TRBJ2-1,14,.,TGTGCCAGCATTAAGTTCGAATCGCTCAATGAGCAGTTCTTC,CASIKFESLNEQFF
TRBV5-1,.,TRBJ2-1,18,.,TGCGCCAGCAGCTCCCCCGGGGCACAGGGTTACGACTACAATGAGCAGTTCTTC,CASSSPGAQGYDYNEQFF
TRBV14,.,TRBJ2-7,14,.,TGTGCCAGCAGCCAAGAAGTCGGGCAGTACGAGCAGTACTTC,CASSQEVGQYEQYF
TRBV27,.,TRBJ1-1,14,.,TGTGCCAGCAGACGCCGACAGCCGAACACTGAAGCTTTCTTT,CASRRRQPNTEAFF
TRBV3-1/TRBV3-2,once,TRBJ2-5,15,.,TGTGCCAGCAGCCCCCCAGGCGGGCCCGGGGAGACCCAGTACTTC,CASSPPGGPGETQYF
TRBV27,.,TRBJ1-3,16,.,TGTGCCAGCAGTTTATCGGGGGTTCTATCTGGAAACACCATATATTTT,CASSLSGVLSGNTIYF
TRBV28,.,TRBJ2-4,17,TRBD2,TGTGCCAGCAGCCCACTACTAGCGGGAGAGTCCAAAAACATTCAGTACTTC,CASSPLLAGESKNIQYF
TRBV28,once,TRBJ1-2,12,.,TGTGCCAGCACCACGAGGGGCTATGGCTACACCTTC,CASTTRGYGYTF
TRBV5-1,once,TRBJ1-1,14,TRBD1,TGCGCCAGCAGCTCCCTGGGATGGGACAGTGGGGCTTTCTTT,CASSSLGWDSGAFF
TRBV2,.,TRBJ2-7,14,.,TGTGCCAGCAGAGCCAGTTCCGGCCCATACGAGCAGTACTTC,CASRASSGPYEQYF
TRBV4-1,.,TRBJ2-4,15,.,TGCGCCAGCAGCCAAGACCGGCTAGCCAAAAACATTCAGTACTTC,CASSQDRLAKNIQYF
TRBV6-4,.,TRBJ2-7,17,TRBD1,TGTGCCAGCAGTGACTCACCTCTGGGACAGGGGGCCTACGAGCAGTACTTC,CASSDSPLGQGAYEQYF
TRBV7-9,.,TRBJ1-1,14,.,TGTGCCAGCAGCGCGACAGCTATGAACACTGAAGCTTTCTTT,CASSATAMNTEAFF
TRBV24-1,.,TRBJ2-2,14,TRBD1,TGTGCCACCGGCCAGGGGGCGGGCACCGGGGAGCTGTTTTTT,CATGQGAGTGELFF
TRBV6-6,.,TRBJ1-6,14,.,TGTGCCAGCAGTTATGGGACGGGGGATTCACCCCTCCACTTT,CASSYGTGDSPLHF
TRBV27,.,TRBJ1-1,16,.,TGTGCCAGCAGTCCGACTCCGGGACGGATGAACACTGAAGCTTTCTTT,CASSPTPGRMNTEAFF